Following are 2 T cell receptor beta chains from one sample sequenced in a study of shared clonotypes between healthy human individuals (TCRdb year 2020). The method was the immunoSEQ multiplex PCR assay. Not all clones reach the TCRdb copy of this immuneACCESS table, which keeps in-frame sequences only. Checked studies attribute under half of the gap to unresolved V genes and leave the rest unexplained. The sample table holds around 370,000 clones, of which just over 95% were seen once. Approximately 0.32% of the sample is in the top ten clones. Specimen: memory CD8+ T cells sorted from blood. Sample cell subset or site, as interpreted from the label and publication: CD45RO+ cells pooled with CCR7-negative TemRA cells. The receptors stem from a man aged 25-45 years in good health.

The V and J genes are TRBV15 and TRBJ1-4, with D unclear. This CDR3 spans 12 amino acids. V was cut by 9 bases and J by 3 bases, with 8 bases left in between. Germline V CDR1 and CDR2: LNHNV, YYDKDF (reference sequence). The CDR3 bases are TGTGCCACAGGAGTTCCTAATGAAAAACTGTTTTTT. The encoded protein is CATGVPNEKLFF.

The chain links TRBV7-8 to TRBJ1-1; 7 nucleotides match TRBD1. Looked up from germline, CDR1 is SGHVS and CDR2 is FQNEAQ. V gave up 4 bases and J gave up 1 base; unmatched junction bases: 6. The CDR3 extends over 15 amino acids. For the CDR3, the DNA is TGTGCCAGCAGCTCGACAGGGTGGGGGAACACTGAAGCTTTCTTT. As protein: CASSSTGWGNTEAFF.